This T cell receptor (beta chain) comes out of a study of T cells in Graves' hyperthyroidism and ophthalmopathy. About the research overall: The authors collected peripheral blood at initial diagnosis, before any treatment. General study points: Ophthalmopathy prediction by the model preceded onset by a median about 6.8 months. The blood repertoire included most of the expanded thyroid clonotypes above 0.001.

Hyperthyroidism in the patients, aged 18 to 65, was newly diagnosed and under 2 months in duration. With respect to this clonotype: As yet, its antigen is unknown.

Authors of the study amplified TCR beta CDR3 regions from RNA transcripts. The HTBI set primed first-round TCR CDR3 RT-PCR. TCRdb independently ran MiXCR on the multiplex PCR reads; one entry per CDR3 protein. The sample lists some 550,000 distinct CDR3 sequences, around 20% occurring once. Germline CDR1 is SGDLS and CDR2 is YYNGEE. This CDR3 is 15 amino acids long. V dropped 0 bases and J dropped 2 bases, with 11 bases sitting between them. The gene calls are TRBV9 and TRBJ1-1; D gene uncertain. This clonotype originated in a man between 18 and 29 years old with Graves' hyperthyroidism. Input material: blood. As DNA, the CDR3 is TGTGCCAGCAGCGTAGTCGGGTTTCCAAACACTGAAGCTTTCTTT. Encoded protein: CASSVVGFPNTEAFF.